One sample yielded the 20 T cell receptor beta chains listed below, sequenced in a study of shared clonotypes between healthy human individuals. Method: immunoSEQ multiplex PCR; TCRdb's copy keeps in-frame clones and lacks some. The sample shows some 1.5 million clones, roughly 97% of them seen only once. Sequencing was carried out using naive CD4+ T cells sorted from blood. Subset meaning: CD45RA+ positively selected. The receptors here all came from a man aged 25 to 40 in good health.

The chain combines TRBV29-1 with TRBJ2-5, with D possibly TRBD2 on 6 matching bases. CDR1 and CDR2 (germline): SQVTM, ANQGSEA. The CDR3 is made up of 12 amino acids. V lost 5 bases, J lost 5 bases, and 12 bases lay in between. CDR3 nucleotides: TGCAGCGTTCGGGAGAGGTTTGAGACCCAGTACTTC. Its protein is CSVRERFETQYF.

The chain carries TRBV6-1 and TRBJ1-1; D gene uncertain. This CDR3 region has 14 residues. Germline CDR1 MNHNS, CDR2 SASEGT. The V gene lost 10 bases and the J gene lost 0 bases, with 15 bases spanning the gap. In DNA form, the CDR3 reads TGTGCCACAAAAAACAGTGCGATGAACACTGAAGCTTTCTTT. Protein product: CATKNSAMNTEAFF.

This chain connects TRBV5-6 to TRBJ1-2; D remains unclear. Germline loops: CDR1 SGHDT, CDR2 YYEEEE. V was cut by 6 bases and J by 5 bases, with 17 bases left in between. The CDR3 runs to 14 residues. CDR3 loop: CASKRQGLGYGYTF. The DNA of the CDR3 is TGTGCCAGCAAACGACAAGGGTTAGGGTATGGCTACACCTTC.

The chain employs TRBV7-9 and TRBJ2-1; a weak D match, TRBD2 (6 bases). The CDR3 is 15 amino acids. Deletions cut 7 bases from V and 4 bases from J, with 17 bases between. Germline V CDR1 and CDR2: SEHNR, FQNEAQ (reference sequence). The CDR3 region is CASTGTGATYNEQFF. The CDR3 nucleotides are TGTGCCAGCACTGGTACGGGAGCCACGTACAATGAGCAGTTCTTC.

This chain links TRBV28 with TRBJ2-3; the D is unclear. V was shortened by 4 bases and J by 9 bases, with 14 bases between the two germline ends. This CDR3 has 13 residues. The V gene's germline CDR1 is MDHEN and CDR2 SYDVKM. The CDR3 is CASSSTDRVTQYF. The CDR3 DNA reads as TGTGCCAGCAGTTCCACCGACCGGGTAACGCAGTATTTT.

The chain couples TRBV5-4 to TRBJ1-1; D is perhaps TRBD1 (6 bases). V was cut by 4 bases and J by 1 base, with 11 bases left in between. There are 14 residues in the CDR3. CDR1 and CDR2 (germline): SGHNT, YYREEE (reference sequence). This chain's CDR3 is CASSPLTGNTEAFF. The DNA for the CDR3 is TGTGCCAGCAGCCCACTGACAGGGAACACTGAAGCTTTCTTT.

V gene TRBV6-4 combines with J gene TRBJ2-1; TRBD2 is a possible D gene (6 bases). The V and J ends lost 6 bases and 0 bases respectively, with 21 bases between them. Per the germline V gene, CDR1 is MRHNA and CDR2 is SNTAGT. This CDR3 has 18 amino acids. The CDR3 DNA reads as TGTGCCAGCAGCCCCCGGGACTCCCGTTCGGGCTCCTACAATGAGCAGTTCTTC. This encodes CASSPRDSRSGSYNEQFF.

This rearrangement joins TRBV19 to TRBJ2-1; either TRBD1 or TRBD2 may fit D (5 bases each). The CDR3 contains 11 residues. The V gene lost 3 bases and the J gene lost 15 bases, with 12 bases spanning the gap. Germline V gives CDR1 LNHDA, CDR2 SQIVND (reference sequence). The CDR3 loop reads CASSIGGAVFF. The CDR3 DNA sequence: TGTGCCAGTAGTATTGGGGGAGCAGTGTTCTTC.

The CDR3 coding sequence is TGTGCCAGTAGTATTGGACTCATCAGCAATCAGCCCCAGCATTTT. It codes for CASSIGLISNQPQHF. The chain employs TRBV19 and TRBJ1-5; D unclear. Trimming took 3 bases from V and 1 from J, leaving 10 bases between them. The CDR3 extends over 15 amino acids. Looked up from germline, CDR1 is LNHDA and CDR2 is SQIVND (reference sequence).

This clone showed up just once. V and J are TRBV28 and TRBJ1-1; D call uncertain. V dropped 2 bases and J dropped 5 bases, with 12 bases sitting between them. CDR3 size: 14 residues. CDR1 and CDR2 (germline): MDHEN, SYDVKM. CDR3 amino acids: CASSLDLRGTEAFF. DNA for the CDR3: TGTGCCAGCAGTTTAGACCTGAGAGGGACTGAAGCTTTCTTT.

This clone appeared once. The V gene is TRBV13, the J gene TRBJ2-5, with D possibly called TRBD1 or TRBD2 (6 bases each). CDR1 and CDR2 from the germline V gene are PRHDT and FYEKMQ (reference sequence). The CDR3 length is 15 residues. Trimming cost V 5 bases and J 4 bases, with 17 bases left between them. The CDR3 is CASSAPRGPTETQYF. Here the CDR3 DNA reads TGTGCCAGCAGCGCCCCCCGGGGGCCTACAGAGACCCAGTACTTC.

This rearrangement joins TRBV5-1 to TRBJ1-2; D ambiguous. V was pared by 6 bases and J by 8 bases, with 20 bases between. Germline assignment: CDR1 SGHRS and CDR2 YFSETQ. The CDR3 runs 14 residues. Written as DNA, the CDR3 is TGCGCCAGCAATAATAATGGACCCTCGGGAGGCTACACCTTC. Its protein product is CASNNNGPSGGYTF.

A single count supports this clone. The J gene is TRBJ2-2, the V gene TRBV6-1; TRBD1 matches 12 bases. CDR1 is MNHNS, CDR2 SASEGT, per germline. The J segment lost 2 bases and the V segment lost 3 bases, leaving 4 bases of the junction unmatched. CDR3 length: 17 residues. The CDR3 sequence is CASSDKGQGANTGELFF. DNA for the CDR3: TGTGCCAGCAGTGATAAGGGACAGGGGGCTAACACCGGGGAGCTGTTTTTT.

Of note for this clone: The sample contains more than one DNA sequence encoding this CDR3. The V gene is TRBV19, the J gene TRBJ2-1; no clear D. The CDR3 extends over 12 amino acids. CDR1 LNHDA and CDR2 SQIVND come from the germline V gene (reference sequence). V was trimmed by 3 bases and J by 2 bases, leaving 2 bases between them. CDR3 residues: CASSIAYNEQFF. The CDR3 DNA is TGTGCCAGTAGTATTGCCTACAATGAGCAGTTCTTC.

V usage is TRBV7-2 and J usage is TRBJ2-7; D gene uncertain. Germline CDR1 is SGHTA and CDR2 is FQGNSA. CDR3 length equals 11 residues. Trimming took 8 bases from V and 3 from J, leaving 8 bases between them. CDR3 in amino acids: CASAWNYEQYF. The CDR3 coding sequence is TGTGCCAGCGCCTGGAACTACGAGCAGTACTTC.

This chain joins TRBV11-2 and TRBJ1-1; 7 nucleotides match TRBD1. The CDR3 runs to 14 residues. Germline V gives CDR1 SGHAT, CDR2 FQNNGV. The V and J ends lost 0 bases and 10 bases, in that order; junction bases with no gene match: 8. The DNA of the CDR3 is TGTGCCAGCAGCTTAGAGTCGACAGGGTGGGGAGCTTTCTTT. It codes for CASSLESTGWGAFF.

The V and J genes are TRBV25-1 and TRBJ2-3; a weak D match, TRBD1 (5 bases). Between the trimmed V and J ends, which lost 6 bases and 4 bases, there was a span of 11 bases. The CDR3 length is 13 residues. Germline values: CDR1 MGHDK, CDR2 SYGVNS. DNA for the CDR3: TGTGCCAGCAGGACCCAGGGTGCAGATACGCAGTATTTT. It is translated as CASRTQGADTQYF.

As regards this clone: Additional DNA sequences in this sample encode the identical CDR3. This chain joins TRBV5-1 and TRBJ2-7, with TRBD2 identical over 8 bases. Looked up from germline, CDR1 is SGHRS and CDR2 is YFSETQ. The CDR3 runs 14 residues. V lost 2 bases and J lost 1; bases outside the gene matches: 2. The chain's CDR3 is CASSFSGKSYEQYF. CDR3 in DNA: TGCGCCAGCAGCTTTAGCGGGAAGTCCTACGAGCAGTACTTC.

The CDR3 bases are TGCGCCAGCAGCCTCCGGGACAGCGGCACAGATACGCAGTATTTT. This translates into CASSLRDSGTDTQYF. The chain is built from TRBV5-1 and TRBJ2-3, with 7 bases identical to TRBD1. This CDR3 has 15 amino acids. Germline-derived CDR1 and CDR2 are SGHRS and YFSETQ. The V segment lost 4 bases and the J segment 1 base; nucleotides outside the gene matches: 6.

The chain joins TRBV6-4 to TRBJ2-3, with 8 nucleotides matching TRBD2. The CDR3 has 13 amino acids. V dropped 5 bases and J dropped 4; count of bases not matched to a gene: 2. Germline loops: CDR1 MRHNA, CDR2 SNTAGT. CDR3 sequence (DNA): TGTGCCAGCAGTAGGACTAGCTCAGATACGCAGTATTTT. It encodes CASSRTSSDTQYF.